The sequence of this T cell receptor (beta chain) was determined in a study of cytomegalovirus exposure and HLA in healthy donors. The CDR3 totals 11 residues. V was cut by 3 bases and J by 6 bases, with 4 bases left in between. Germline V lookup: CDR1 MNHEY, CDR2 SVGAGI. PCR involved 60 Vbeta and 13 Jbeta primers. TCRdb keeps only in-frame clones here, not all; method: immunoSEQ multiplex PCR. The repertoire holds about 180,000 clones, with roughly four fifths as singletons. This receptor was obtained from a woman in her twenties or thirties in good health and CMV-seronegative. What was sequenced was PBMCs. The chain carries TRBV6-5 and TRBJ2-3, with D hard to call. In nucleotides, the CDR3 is TGTGCCAGCAGTTATCAGGATACGCAGTATTTT. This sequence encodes CASSYQDTQYF.